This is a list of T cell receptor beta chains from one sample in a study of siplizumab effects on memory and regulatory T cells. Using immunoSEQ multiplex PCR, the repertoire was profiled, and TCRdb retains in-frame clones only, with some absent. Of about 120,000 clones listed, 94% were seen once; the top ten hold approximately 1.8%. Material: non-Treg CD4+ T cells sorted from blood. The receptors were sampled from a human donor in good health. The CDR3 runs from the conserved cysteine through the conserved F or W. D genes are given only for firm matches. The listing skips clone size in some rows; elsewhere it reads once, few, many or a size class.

CDR3 DNA: TGTGCCAGCAGTGATGACATCTACGAGCAGTACTTC
CDR3 protein: CASSDDIYEQYF
D gene: NA
V gene: TRBV6-1
J gene: TRBJ2-7
clone size: NA

CDR3 DNA: TGTGCCTGGAGTAGGGAGAATGAGCAGTTCTTC
CDR3 protein: CAWSRENEQFF
D gene: NA
V gene: TRBV30
J gene: TRBJ2-1
clone size: few

CDR3 DNA: TGTGCCAGCTCGGTACGGGTCCGGCCCCAGCATTTT
CDR3 protein: CASSVRVRPQHF
D gene: NA
V gene: TRBV2
J gene: TRBJ1-5
clone size: NA

CDR3 DNA: TGTGCCAGCAGTCGCGGCGACAGGTACAATGAGCAGTTCTTC
CDR3 protein: CASSRGDRYNEQFF
D gene: NA
V gene: TRBV6-5
J gene: TRBJ2-1
clone size: NA

CDR3 DNA: TGCAGTGCAGTAAGCGGTACGCAGTATTTT
CDR3 protein: CSAVSGTQYF
D gene: NA
V gene: TRBV20-1
J gene: TRBJ2-3
clone size: NA

CDR3 DNA: TGCAGCGTTGCTCCTCGGGTCGTGGAGACCCAGTACTTC
CDR3 protein: CSVAPRVVETQYF
D gene: NA
V gene: TRBV29-1
J gene: TRBJ2-5
clone size: NA

CDR3 DNA: TGTGCCAGCAGTCCCGCAGGAGCGGCGGGGATAGAGACCCAGTACTTC
CDR3 protein: CASSPAGAAGIETQYF
D gene: NA
V gene: TRBV28
J gene: TRBJ2-5
clone size: NA

CDR3 DNA: TGCAGCGTTGAAGGCACGGGAGGGACCTCCTACGAGCAGTACTTC
CDR3 protein: CSVEGTGGTSYEQYF
D gene: TRBD2
V gene: TRBV29-1
J gene: TRBJ2-7
clone size: NA

CDR3 DNA: TGTGCTATGACCCCTAAGCTGGATAATGGCTACACCTTC
CDR3 protein: CAMTPKLDNGYTF
D gene: NA
V gene: TRBV2
J gene: TRBJ1-2
clone size: NA

CDR3 DNA: TGTGCCATCAGTCGACAGGGGAGCTCTGGAAACACCATATATTTT
CDR3 protein: CAISRQGSSGNTIYF
D gene: TRBD1
V gene: TRBV10-3
J gene: TRBJ1-3
clone size: NA

CDR3 DNA: TGCGCCAGCAGCATGGAGGGGACCAGTGCGGGCACAGATACGCAGTATTTT
CDR3 protein: CASSMEGTSAGTDTQYF
D gene: NA
V gene: TRBV5-1
J gene: TRBJ2-3
clone size: NA

CDR3 DNA: TGCAGCGTTGTCGGGATTTCCTACAATGAGCAGTTCTTC
CDR3 protein: CSVVGISYNEQFF
D gene: NA
V gene: TRBV29-1
J gene: TRBJ2-1
clone size: NA

CDR3 DNA: TGTGCCAGCAGTAATTTGCGGGTAGCCAAAAACATTCAGTACTTC
CDR3 protein: CASSNLRVAKNIQYF
D gene: NA
V gene: TRBV5-6
J gene: TRBJ2-4
clone size: NA

CDR3 DNA: TGTGCCAGCAGCTTAGAGATGAGAAACACCATATATTTT
CDR3 protein: CASSLEMRNTIYF
D gene: NA
V gene: TRBV7-9
J gene: TRBJ1-3
clone size: NA

CDR3 DNA: TGTGCCAGCAGTAACATCTACGAGCAGTACTTC
CDR3 protein: CASSNIYEQYF
D gene: NA
V gene: TRBV28
J gene: TRBJ2-7
clone size: NA

CDR3 DNA: TGTGCCAGCAGACCGCGGGGGCAGTACCAAGAGACCCAGTACTTC
CDR3 protein: CASRPRGQYQETQYF
D gene: NA
V gene: TRBV25-1
J gene: TRBJ2-5
clone size: NA

CDR3 DNA: TGTGCCAGCCGTGATTGGAAAAACTACGAGCAGTACTTC
CDR3 protein: CASRDWKNYEQYF
D gene: NA
V gene: TRBV27
J gene: TRBJ2-7
clone size: NA

CDR3 DNA: TGCAGCGCCCGGACTAGCGGGGGAGAGACCCAGTACTTC
CDR3 protein: CSARTSGGETQYF
D gene: TRBD2
V gene: TRBV29-1
J gene: TRBJ2-5
clone size: NA

CDR3 DNA: TGTGCCAGCAGCTCCCGTAGCAATCAGCCCCAGCATTTT
CDR3 protein: CASSSRSNQPQHF
D gene: NA
V gene: TRBV5-6
J gene: TRBJ1-5
clone size: NA

CDR3 DNA: TGCGCCACTGCGGACAGGGTCAATCAGCCCCAGCATTTT
CDR3 protein: CATADRVNQPQHF
D gene: TRBD1
V gene: TRBV10-2
J gene: TRBJ1-5
clone size: NA

CDR3 DNA: TGTGCCAGAAGCTTGCCCGGGACAGGGATTCGGTCCCTGGCTAACAATGGCTACACCTTC
CDR3 protein: CARSLPGTGIRSLANNGYTF
D gene: TRBD1
V gene: TRBV5-3
J gene: TRBJ1-2
clone size: NA

CDR3 DNA: TGTGCCAGCAGACAGCCCAGTCACTATGGCTACACCTTC
CDR3 protein: CASRQPSHYGYTF
D gene: NA
V gene: TRBV6-5
J gene: TRBJ1-2
clone size: once

CDR3 DNA: TGTGCCAGCAGTGACTGGACTCCCTACAATGAGCAGTTCTTC
CDR3 protein: CASSDWTPYNEQFF
D gene: NA
V gene: TRBV2
J gene: TRBJ2-1
clone size: NA

CDR3 DNA: TGTGCCAGCAGCCTTGGACGGAACACTGAAGCTTTCTTT
CDR3 protein: CASSLGRNTEAFF
D gene: NA
V gene: TRBV9
J gene: TRBJ1-1
clone size: NA

CDR3 DNA: TGTGCCAGCAGCTTAGAAACGGCGTACTCCTACAATGAGCAGTTCTTC
CDR3 protein: CASSLETAYSYNEQFF
D gene: NA
V gene: TRBV11-2
J gene: TRBJ2-1
clone size: NA

CDR3 DNA: TGCGCCAGCAGCTTGGGAGGGACAGCGAACACCGGGGAGCTGTTTTTT
CDR3 protein: CASSLGGTANTGELFF
D gene: TRBD1
V gene: TRBV5-1
J gene: TRBJ2-2
clone size: NA

CDR3 DNA: TGCAGCGTTCGCGTAGGGGGGGACACTGAAGCTTTCTTT
CDR3 protein: CSVRVGGDTEAFF
D gene: NA
V gene: TRBV29-1
J gene: TRBJ1-1
clone size: NA

CDR3 DNA: TGTGCCAGCAGCAGGGTGAGCGGCCAGTCTAGCAATCAGCCCCAGCATTTT
CDR3 protein: CASSRVSGQSSNQPQHF
D gene: NA
V gene: TRBV7-2
J gene: TRBJ1-5
clone size: NA

CDR3 DNA: TGTGCCAGTAGTCTAGGGACAGCCTACGAGCAGTACTTC
CDR3 protein: CASSLGTAYEQYF
D gene: TRBD1
V gene: TRBV19
J gene: TRBJ2-7
clone size: NA

CDR3 DNA: TGTGCCAGCAGCGTAGTTAGCGGAGCGTCTAATGAGCAGTTCTTC
CDR3 protein: CASSVVSGASNEQFF
D gene: NA
V gene: TRBV9
J gene: TRBJ2-1
clone size: NA

CDR3 DNA: TGTGCCAGCAGCCCAGGGGGGACTAGCGGGACGTACAATGAGCAGTTCTTC
CDR3 protein: CASSPGGTSGTYNEQFF
D gene: TRBD2
V gene: TRBV5-4
J gene: TRBJ2-1
clone size: NA